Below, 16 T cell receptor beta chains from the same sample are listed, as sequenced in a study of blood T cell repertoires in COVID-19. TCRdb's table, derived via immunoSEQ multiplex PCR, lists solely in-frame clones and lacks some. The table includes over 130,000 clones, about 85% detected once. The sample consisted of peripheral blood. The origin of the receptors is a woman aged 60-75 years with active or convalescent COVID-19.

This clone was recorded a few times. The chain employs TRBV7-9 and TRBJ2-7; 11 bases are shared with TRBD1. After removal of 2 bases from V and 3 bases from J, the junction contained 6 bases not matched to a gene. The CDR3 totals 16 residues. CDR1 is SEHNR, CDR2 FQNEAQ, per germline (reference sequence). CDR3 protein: CASSLKTGTGGYEQYF. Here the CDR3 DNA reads TGTGCCAGCAGCTTAAAGACCGGGACAGGGGGCTACGAGCAGTACTTC.

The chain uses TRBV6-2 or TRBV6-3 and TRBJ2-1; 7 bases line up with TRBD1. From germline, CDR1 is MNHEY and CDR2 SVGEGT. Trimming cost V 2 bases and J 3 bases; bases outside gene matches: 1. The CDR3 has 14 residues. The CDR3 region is CASSYGTDYNEQFF. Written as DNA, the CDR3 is TGTGCCAGCAGTTACGGGACAGACTACAATGAGCAGTTCTTC.

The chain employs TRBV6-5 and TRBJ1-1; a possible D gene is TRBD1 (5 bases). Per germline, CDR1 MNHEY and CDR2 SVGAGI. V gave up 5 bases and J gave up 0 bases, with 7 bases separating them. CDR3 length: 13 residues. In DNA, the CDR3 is TGTGCCAGCAGTCCAGGGATGAACACTGAAGCTTTCTTT. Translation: CASSPGMNTEAFF.

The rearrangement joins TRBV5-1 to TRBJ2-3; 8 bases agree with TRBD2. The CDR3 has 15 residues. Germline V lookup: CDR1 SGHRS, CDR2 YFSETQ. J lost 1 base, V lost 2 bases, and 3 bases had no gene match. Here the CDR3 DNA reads TGCGCCAGCAGCTTTTTCGGGGGGGGCACAGATACGCAGTATTTT. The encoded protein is CASSFFGGGTDTQYF. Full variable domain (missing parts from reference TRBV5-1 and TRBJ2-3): KAGVTQTPRYLIKTRGQQVTLSCSPISGHRSVSWYQQTPGQGLQFLFEYFSETQRNKGNFPGRFSGRQFSNSRSEMNVSTLELGDSALYLCASSFFGGGTDTQYFGPGTRLTVL.

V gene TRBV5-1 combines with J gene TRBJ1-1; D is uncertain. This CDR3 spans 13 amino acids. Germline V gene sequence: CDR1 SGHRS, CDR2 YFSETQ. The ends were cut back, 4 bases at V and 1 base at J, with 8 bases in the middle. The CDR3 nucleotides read TGCGCCAGCAGCCCTTCAGGGAACACTGAAGCTTTCTTT. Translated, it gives CASSPSGNTEAFF.

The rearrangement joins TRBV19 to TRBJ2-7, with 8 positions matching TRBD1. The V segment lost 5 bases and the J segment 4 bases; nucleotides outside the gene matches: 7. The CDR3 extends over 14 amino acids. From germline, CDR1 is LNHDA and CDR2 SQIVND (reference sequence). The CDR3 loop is CASSVAGGFYEQYF. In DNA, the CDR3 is TGTGCCAGTAGTGTGGCAGGGGGCTTTTACGAGCAGTACTTC. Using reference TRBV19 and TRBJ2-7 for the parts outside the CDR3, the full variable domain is DGGITQSPKYLFRKEGQNVTLSCEQNLNHDAMYWYRQDPGQGLRLIYYSQIVNDFQKGDIAEGYSVSREKKESFPLTVTSAQKNPTAFYLCASSVAGGFYEQYFGPGTRLTVT.

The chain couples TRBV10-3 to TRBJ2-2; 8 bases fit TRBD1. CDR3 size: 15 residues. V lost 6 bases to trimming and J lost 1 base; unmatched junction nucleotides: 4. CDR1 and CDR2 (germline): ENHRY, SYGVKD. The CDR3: CAISPGTGNTGELFF. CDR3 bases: TGTGCCATCAGCCCCGGGACAGGGAACACCGGGGAGCTGTTTTTT.

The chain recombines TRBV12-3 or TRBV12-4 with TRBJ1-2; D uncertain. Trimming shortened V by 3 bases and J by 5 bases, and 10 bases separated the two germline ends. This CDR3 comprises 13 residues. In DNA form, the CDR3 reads TGTGCCAGCAGTTTGGGCAGTGTATATGGCTACACCTTC. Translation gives CASSLGSVYGYTF.

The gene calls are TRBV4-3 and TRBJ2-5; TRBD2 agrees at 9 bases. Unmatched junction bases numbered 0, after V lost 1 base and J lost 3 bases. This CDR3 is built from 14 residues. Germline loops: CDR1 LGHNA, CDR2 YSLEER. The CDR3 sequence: CASSQGLAEETQYF. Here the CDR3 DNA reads TGCGCCAGCAGCCAAGGACTAGCGGAAGAGACCCAGTACTTC.

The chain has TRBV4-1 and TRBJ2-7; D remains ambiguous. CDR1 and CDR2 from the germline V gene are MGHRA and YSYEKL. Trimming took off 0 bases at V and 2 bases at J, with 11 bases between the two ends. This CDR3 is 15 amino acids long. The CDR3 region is CASSQDQADTYEQYF. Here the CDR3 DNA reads TGCGCCAGCAGCCAAGATCAGGCCGATACCTACGAGCAGTACTTC.

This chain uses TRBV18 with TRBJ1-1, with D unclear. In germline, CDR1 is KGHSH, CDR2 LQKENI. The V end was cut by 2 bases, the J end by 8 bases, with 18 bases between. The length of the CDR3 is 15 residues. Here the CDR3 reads CASSPAGGNPLEAFF. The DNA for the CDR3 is TGTGCCAGCTCACCAGCAGGCGGGAACCCCTTGGAAGCTTTCTTT.

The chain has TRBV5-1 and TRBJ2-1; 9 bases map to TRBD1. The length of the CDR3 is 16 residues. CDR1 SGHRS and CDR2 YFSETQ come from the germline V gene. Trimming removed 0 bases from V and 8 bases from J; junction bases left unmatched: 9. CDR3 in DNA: TGCGCCAGCAGCTTGGTGCCCCCGGGACAGGGTTATGAGCAGTTCTTC. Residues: CASSLVPPGQGYEQFF.

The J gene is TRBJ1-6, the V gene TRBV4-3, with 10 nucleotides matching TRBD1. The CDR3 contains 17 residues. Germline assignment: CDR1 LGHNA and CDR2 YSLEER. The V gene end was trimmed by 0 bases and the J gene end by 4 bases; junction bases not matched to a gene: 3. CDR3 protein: CASSQDRDRGYNSPLHF. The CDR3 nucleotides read TGCGCCAGCAGCCAAGACCGGGACAGGGGATATAATTCACCCCTCCACTTT.

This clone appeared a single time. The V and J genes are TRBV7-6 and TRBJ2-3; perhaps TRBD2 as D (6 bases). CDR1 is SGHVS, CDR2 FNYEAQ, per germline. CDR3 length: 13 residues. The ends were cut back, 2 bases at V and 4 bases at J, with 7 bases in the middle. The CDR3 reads CASSLSSADTQYF. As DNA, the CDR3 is TGTGCCAGCAGCTTATCTAGCGCAGATACGCAGTATTTT.

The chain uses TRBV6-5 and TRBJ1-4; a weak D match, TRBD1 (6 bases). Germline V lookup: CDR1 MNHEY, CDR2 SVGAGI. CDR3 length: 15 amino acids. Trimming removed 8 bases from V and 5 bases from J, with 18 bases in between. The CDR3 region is CASGPRGGGNEKLFF. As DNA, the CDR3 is TGTGCCAGCGGACCTAGGGGGGGAGGAAATGAAAAACTGTTTTTT.

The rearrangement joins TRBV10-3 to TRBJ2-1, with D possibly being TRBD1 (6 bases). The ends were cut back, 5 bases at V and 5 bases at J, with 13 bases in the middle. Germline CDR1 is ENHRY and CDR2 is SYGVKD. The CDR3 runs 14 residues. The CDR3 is CAISKQGENNEQFF. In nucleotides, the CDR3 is TGTGCCATCAGTAAACAGGGAGAAAACAATGAGCAGTTCTTC.